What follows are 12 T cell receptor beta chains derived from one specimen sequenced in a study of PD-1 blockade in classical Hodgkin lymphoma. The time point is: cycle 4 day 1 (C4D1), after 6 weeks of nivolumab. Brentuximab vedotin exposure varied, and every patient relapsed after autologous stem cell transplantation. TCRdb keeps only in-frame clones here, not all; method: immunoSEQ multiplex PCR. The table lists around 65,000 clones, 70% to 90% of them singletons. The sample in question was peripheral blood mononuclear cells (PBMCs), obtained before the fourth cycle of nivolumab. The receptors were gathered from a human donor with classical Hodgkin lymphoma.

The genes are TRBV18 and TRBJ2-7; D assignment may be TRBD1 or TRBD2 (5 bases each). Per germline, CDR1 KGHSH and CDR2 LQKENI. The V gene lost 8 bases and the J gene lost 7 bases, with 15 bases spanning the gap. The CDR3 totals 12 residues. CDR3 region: CASGTGTGEQYF. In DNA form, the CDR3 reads TGTGCCAGCGGGACCGGGACGGGGGAGCAGTACTTC.

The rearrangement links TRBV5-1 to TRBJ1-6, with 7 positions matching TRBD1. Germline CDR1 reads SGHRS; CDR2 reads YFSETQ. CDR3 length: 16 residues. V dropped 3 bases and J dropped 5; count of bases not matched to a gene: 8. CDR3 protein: CASSSVTGTDNSPLHF. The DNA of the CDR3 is TGCGCCAGCAGCTCGGTAACCGGGACAGATAATTCACCCCTCCACTTT.

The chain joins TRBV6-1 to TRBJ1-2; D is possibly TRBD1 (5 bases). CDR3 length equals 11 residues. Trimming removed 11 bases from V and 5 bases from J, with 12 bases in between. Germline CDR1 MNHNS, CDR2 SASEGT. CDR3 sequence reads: CAAGQGYGYTF. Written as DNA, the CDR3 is TGTGCCGCAGGGCAGGGATATGGCTACACCTTC.

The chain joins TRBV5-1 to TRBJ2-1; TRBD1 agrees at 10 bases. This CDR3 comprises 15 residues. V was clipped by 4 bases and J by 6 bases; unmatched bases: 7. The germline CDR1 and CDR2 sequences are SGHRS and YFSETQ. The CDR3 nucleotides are TGCGCCAGCAGCGTGACAGGGGGCATCGGCAATGAGCAGTTCTTC. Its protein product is CASSVTGGIGNEQFF.

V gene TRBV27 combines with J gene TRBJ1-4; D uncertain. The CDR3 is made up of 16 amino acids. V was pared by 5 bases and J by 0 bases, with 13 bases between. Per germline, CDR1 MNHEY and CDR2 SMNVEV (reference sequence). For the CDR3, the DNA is TGTGCCAGCAGTCCAGCAGCTCGTGCAACTAATGAAAAACTGTTTTTT. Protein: CASSPAARATNEKLFF.

The CDR3 loop reads CASSGDRKQLGNTIYF. CDR3 coding DNA: TGTGCCAGCAGCGGGGACAGAAAACAACTGGGGAACACCATATATTTT. This chain links TRBV9 with TRBJ1-3, with 7 bases lining up with TRBD1. From germline, CDR1 is SGDLS and CDR2 YYNGEE. CDR3 length: 16 amino acids. After removal of 3 bases from V and 7 bases from J, the junction contained 13 bases not matched to a gene.

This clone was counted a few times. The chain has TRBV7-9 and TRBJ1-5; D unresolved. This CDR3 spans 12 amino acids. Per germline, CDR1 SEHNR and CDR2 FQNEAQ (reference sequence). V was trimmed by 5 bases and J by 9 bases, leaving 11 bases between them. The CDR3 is CASSPQAGPQHF. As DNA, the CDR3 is TGTGCCAGCAGCCCCCAAGCCGGGCCCCAGCATTTT.

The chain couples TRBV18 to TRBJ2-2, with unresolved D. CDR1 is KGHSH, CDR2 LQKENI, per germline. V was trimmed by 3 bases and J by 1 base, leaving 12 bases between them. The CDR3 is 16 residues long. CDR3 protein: CASSPHSLGNTGELFF. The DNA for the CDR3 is TGTGCCAGCTCACCGCACTCTTTAGGGAACACCGGGGAGCTGTTTTTT.

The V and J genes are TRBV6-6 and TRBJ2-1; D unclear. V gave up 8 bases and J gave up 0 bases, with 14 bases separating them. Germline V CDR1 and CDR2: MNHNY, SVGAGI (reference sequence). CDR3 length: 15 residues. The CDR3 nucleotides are TGTGCCAGCTGCCCGTTGGCCAACTCCTACAATGAGCAGTTCTTC. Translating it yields CASCPLANSYNEQFF.

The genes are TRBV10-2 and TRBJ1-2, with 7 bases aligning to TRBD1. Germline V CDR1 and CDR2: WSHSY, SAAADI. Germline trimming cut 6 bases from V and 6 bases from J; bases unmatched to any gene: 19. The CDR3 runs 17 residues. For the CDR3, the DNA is TGCGCCAGCAGCGAGGCCCTATTGACAGGGCCCGAGGATGGCTACACCTTC. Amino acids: CASSEALLTGPEDGYTF.

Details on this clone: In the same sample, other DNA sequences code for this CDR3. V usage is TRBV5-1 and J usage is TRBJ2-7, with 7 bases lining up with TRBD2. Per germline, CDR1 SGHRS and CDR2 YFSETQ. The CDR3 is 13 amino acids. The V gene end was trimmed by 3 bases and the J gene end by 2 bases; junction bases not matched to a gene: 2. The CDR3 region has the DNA TGCGCCAGCAGCTCCGGGGGGACCTACGAGCAGTACTTC. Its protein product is CASSSGGTYEQYF.

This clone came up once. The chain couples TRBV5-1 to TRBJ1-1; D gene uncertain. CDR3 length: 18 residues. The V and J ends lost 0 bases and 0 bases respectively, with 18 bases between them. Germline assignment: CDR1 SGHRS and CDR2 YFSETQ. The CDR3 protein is CASSLEAMSDILNTEAFF. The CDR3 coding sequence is TGCGCCAGCAGCTTGGAAGCGATGTCGGATATCCTGAACACTGAAGCTTTCTTT. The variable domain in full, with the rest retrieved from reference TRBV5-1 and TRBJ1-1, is KAGVTQTPRYLIKTRGQQVTLSCSPISGHRSVSWYQQTPGQGLQFLFEYFSETQRNKGNFPGRFSGRQFSNSRSEMNVSTLELGDSALYLCASSLEAMSDILNTEAFFGQGTRLTVV.